The source of this T cell receptor beta chain is a study of cytotoxic CD8 clonotypes in ibrutinib-treated CLL (dated by TCRdb to the early 2020s). Study-wide context: The cohort was composed of about 10 relapsed/refractory and roughly 14 treatment-naive patients; IGHV unmutated status was identified in under 18 patients. Response samples were taken after a median of around 13 months on treatment, ranging from about 6 to 40 months. Of the 90 or so people in the trial, 25 to 30 had longitudinal samples available. An average of 255,043 productive templates and tens of thousands of productive rearrangements was obtained per sample. Cryopreserved peripheral blood mononuclear cells were obtained before treatment, at response, and at either sustained remission or disease progression. Responses were partial in some 24 patients and complete in 2; after median about 5.5 years follow-up, around 15 stayed in remission and some twelve progressed. Every remission and progressive disease sample was obtained while ibrutinib was still being received by the patients.

Overall study results and their limits: At baseline, clonality was higher than in age-matched healthy donors and showed a strong correlation with circulating CD8+ T-cell counts. Sustained-remission and progressing patients did not have matched sampling times, and lymph node repertoires were not examined. At ibrutinib response clonality went up, during sustained remission it held steady, and at progression it dropped back toward baseline. Public clonotypes were rare and either contracted or stayed stable during treatment, and the rise in clonality at ibrutinib response reflected the expansion of private clonotypes.

A MiSeq instrument was used for deep resolution sequencing, which targeted depths ranging from 1 in 1 million up to 1 in 200,000 T cells, with coverage averaging 10x for each clonotype. The immunoSEQ hsTCRB Kit was used to generate the TCR beta libraries. For the original study's pipeline: ImmunoSEQ Data Assistant and ImmunoSEQ Analyzer were used for data analysis, and V, D and J genes were assigned according to IMGT definitions. Clonality, with values ranging from 0 to 1, was calculated as one minus the normalized Shannon entropy of productive rearrangement frequencies. Only overrepresented clonotypes making up at least 0.05% of the repertoire of each patient were included in the public clonotype analysis. Roughly 12 age-matched healthy donor repertoires from immuneACCESS were used as controls for clonality. Here the immuneACCESS table is served through TCRdb, limited to in-frame sequences with V and J called. Missing clones are a known gap in these copies; in checked studies unresolved V genes cover under half, and the rest lacks a known reason. That table is the source of V, J and clone size, and D and trimming were worked out from the DNA. The sample table holds under 300,000 clones, of which 65% to 85% were seen once. Together, the top ten hold about 5.7% of the sample.

The CDR3, from cysteine to phenylalanine, totals 19 residues. Only CDR3 DNA remains: 57 bases, in frame from the first base. Deletion took 4 bases off V and 2 bases off J, with a span of 25 bases between the germline ends. The time point label of this sample denotes: progressive disease on ibrutinib. For TCR beta library preparation, roughly 2.1 micrograms of genomic DNA was extracted from cryopreserved PBMCs. High-throughput TCR beta sequencing was performed on longitudinal blood samples from CLL patients receiving ibrutinib monotherapy. Patients were enrolled in a phase 2 open-label single-center ibrutinib monotherapy trial. This clone was seen only once. What antigen it recognizes has not been identified. Within one base of it there is no much larger clone, and no base qualities were kept.

The material was PBMCs, obtained at disease progression, from a patient treated with ibrutinib. The sequence derives from a human donor with chronic lymphocytic leukemia. The sequence joins TRBV23-1 to TRBJ2-3, with the D gene not confidently named. TRBV23-1 is an open reading frame whose function is uncertain. The DNA sequence is given as TGCGCCAGCAGTCTCCCCGAGACGAACCGCCGGTCCCTCACAGATACGCAGTATTTT. Its translation reads: CASSLPETNRRSLTDTQYF.